The 13 T cell receptor beta chains given below trace back to one sample, sequenced in a study of cytomegalovirus exposure and HLA in healthy donors. The PCR had 60 Vbeta and 13 Jbeta primers. The assay was immunoSEQ multiplex PCR, and TCRdb's table has in-frame clones only and misses some. In all, the sample yields roughly 120,000 clones. The sequenced sample was PBMCs. The origin of the receptors is a man in his thirties or forties in good health and CMV-seronegative.

The V call is TRBV14, the J call TRBJ1-4; D perhaps matches TRBD1 (6 bases). V shed 3 bases and J shed 8 bases, with 16 bases lying between them. The CDR3 runs 15 residues. Germline lookup yields CDR1 SGHDN and CDR2 FVKESK. CDR3 loop: CASSQAIQGREKLFF. The CDR3 DNA reads TGTGCCAGCAGCCAGGCGATACAGGGAAGGGAAAAACTGTTTTTT. The variable domain in full, with the rest retrieved from reference TRBV14 and TRBJ1-4, is EAGVTQFPSHSVIEKGQTVTLRCDPISGHDNLYWYRRVMGKEIKFLLHFVKESKQDESGMPNNRFLAERTGGTYSTLKVQPAELEDSGVYFCASSQAIQGREKLFFGSGTQLSVL.

V usage is TRBV5-6 and J usage is TRBJ1-1, with no clear D. Germline-derived CDR1 and CDR2 are SGHDT and YYEEEE. The CDR3 runs 14 residues. Trimming took 4 bases from V and 2 from J, leaving 12 bases between them. CDR3 protein: CASSMDGINTEAFF. In DNA, the CDR3 is TGTGCCAGCAGCATGGACGGGATAAACACTGAAGCTTTCTTT.

The genes are TRBV15 and TRBJ2-5; 9 bases are a match to TRBD2. Trimming cost V 6 bases and J 5 bases; bases outside gene matches: 13. CDR3 length: 16 residues. Germline V gene sequence: CDR1 LNHNV, CDR2 YYDKDF (reference sequence). The CDR3 spells CATSRQSAGGSETQYF. CDR3 DNA sequence: TGTGCCACCAGTAGGCAATCGGCGGGAGGGTCGGAGACCCAGTACTTC.

Written as DNA, the CDR3 is TGTGCCAGCTCACTTGGGACAGGCTCCTACGAGCAGTACTTC. Translated, it gives CASSLGTGSYEQYF. This rearrangement joins TRBV18 to TRBJ2-7; TRBD1 aligns across 8 bases. With V trimmed by 4 bases and J by 0 bases, 2 bases remained unmatched. CDR1 and CDR2 (germline): KGHSH, LQKENI. The CDR3 has 14 residues. Full variable domain (rest looked up from reference TRBV18 and TRBJ2-7): NAGVMQNPRHLVRRRGQEARLRCSPMKGHSHVYWYRQLPEEGLKFMVYLQKENIIDESGMPKERFSAEFPKEGPSILRIQQVVRGDSAAYFCASSLGTGSYEQYFGPGTRLTVT.

The chain couples TRBV4-1 to TRBJ2-1; 7 bases are a match to TRBD2. There are 16 residues in the CDR3. V shed 1 base, J shed 6 bases, and the junction held 9 bases outside the gene matches. CDR1 is MGHRA and CDR2 is YSYEKL in the germline V gene. The CDR3 DNA sequence: TGCGCCAGCAGCCAAGCTCCCACTAGCGAGAGCAATGAGCAGTTCTTC. Translation gives CASSQAPTSESNEQFF.

V is TRBV11-3 and J is TRBJ2-1; 7 bases align to TRBD1. The CDR3 spans 14 residues. Germline assignment: CDR1 SGHNT and CDR2 YENEEA. The V segment lost 5 bases and the J segment 15 bases; nucleotides outside the gene matches: 16. CDR3 amino acids: CASSAVDRENTRFF. In nucleotides, the CDR3 is TGTGCCAGCAGCGCCGTTGACAGGGAAAATACTCGGTTCTTC.

The V gene is TRBV30, the J gene TRBJ2-7, with 8 bases matching TRBD1. The CDR3 is 12 residues long. V trimming: 2 bases; J trimming: 7 bases; junction bases outside the gene matches: 4. Germline CDR1 GTSNPN, CDR2 SVGIG (reference sequence). CDR3 protein: CAWSQGAGEQYF. In DNA form, the CDR3 reads TGTGCCTGGAGTCAGGGGGCGGGGGAGCAGTACTTC.

V gene TRBV6-6 combines with J gene TRBJ1-5; D uncertain. The CDR3 loop spans 14 amino acids. Germline lookup yields CDR1 MNHNY and CDR2 SVGAGI (reference sequence). Trimming took off 5 bases at V and 2 bases at J, with 10 bases between the two ends. The CDR3 DNA follows: TGTGCCAGCAGTCCCACTAAAGGCAATCAGCCCCAGCATTTT. Translated, it gives CASSPTKGNQPQHF.

This CDR3 is CASSPRFGGNNEQFF. CDR3 in DNA: TGCGCCAGCAGCCCCCGTTTTGGCGGGAACAATGAGCAGTTCTTC. The chain uses TRBV4-1 and TRBJ2-1, with D perhaps TRBD2 (6 bases). The CDR3 totals 15 residues. Germline V gene lookup returns CDR1 MGHRA and CDR2 YSYEKL. Trimming left V 4 bases short and J 5 bases short, with 15 bases between.

This sequence joins TRBV11-3 and TRBJ2-1, with D unclear. The CDR3 has 16 residues. Trimming pared 1 base from V and 2 bases from J, leaving 12 bases between. CDR1 is SGHNT and CDR2 is YENEEA in the germline V gene. The CDR3 reads CASSLGGWAAYNEQFF. As DNA, the CDR3 is TGTGCCAGCAGCTTAGGTGGATGGGCAGCCTACAATGAGCAGTTCTTC.

The chain carries TRBV28 and TRBJ1-1, with D maybe TRBD1 (5 bases). In germline, CDR1 is MDHEN, CDR2 SYDVKM. V lost 8 bases to trimming and J lost 3 bases, with 16 bases between them. The CDR3 is made up of 14 amino acids. The CDR3 sequence: CASVGGEGYTEAFF. DNA for the CDR3: TGTGCCAGCGTGGGGGGAGAGGGATACACTGAAGCTTTCTTT. The variable domain in full, completed from reference TRBV28 and TRBJ1-1, reads DVKVTQSSRYLVKRTGEKVFLECVQDMDHENMFWYRQDPGLGLRLIYFSYDVKMKEKGDIPEGYSVSREKKERFSLILESASTNQTSMYLCASVGGEGYTEAFFGQGTRLTVV.

The V and J genes are TRBV27 and TRBJ2-7; tentatively, D is TRBD2 (5 bases). Germline values: CDR1 MNHEY, CDR2 SMNVEV (reference sequence). The CDR3 extends over 12 amino acids. V lost 6 bases and J 5 bases, leaving 11 bases between the germline ends. This chain's CDR3 is CASRSFGDEQYF. The CDR3 DNA follows: TGTGCCAGCAGGAGTTTCGGGGACGAGCAGTACTTC.

The chain uses TRBV19 and TRBJ2-7; 8 bases fit TRBD2. V lost 7 bases, J lost 0 bases, and 8 bases stayed unmatched. This CDR3 region has 15 residues. Germline assignment: CDR1 LNHDA and CDR2 SQIVND (reference sequence). In DNA, the CDR3 is TGTGCCAGTACCCCTACTAGCGGCCCCTCCTACGAGCAGTACTTC. Translated: CASTPTSGPSYEQYF.